The 21 T cell receptor beta chains in this list originate from one sample, sequenced in a study of shared clonotypes between healthy human individuals (TCRdb year 2020). The library was made by the immunoSEQ multiplex PCR assay. TCRdb limited this immuneACCESS table to in-frame rearrangements with V and J called. A share of clones is missing; checked studies link under half to unresolved V genes, and the rest is unexplained. The sample table lists approximately 980,000 clones, around three quarters of them with a count of one. The ten largest clones add up to roughly 1.5% of the sample. The material sequenced was memory CD4+ T cells sorted from blood. The intended sense of this specimen's cell subset or site label: CD45RA-negative fraction. The receptor source for this set is a man aged 18 to 30 in good health.

This clone showed up just once. The chain uses TRBV6-5 and TRBJ2-3; 9 bases agree with TRBD1. V was pared by 5 bases and J by 11 bases, with 11 bases of the junction left unmatched. This CDR3 comprises 14 residues. CDR1 and CDR2 from the germline V gene are MNHEY and SVGAGI. The CDR3 sequence: CASSPGQGKVGQYF. In DNA form, the CDR3 reads TGTGCCAGCAGTCCGGGACAGGGAAAAGTTGGGCAGTATTTT.

This clone was seen a single time. V usage is TRBV15 and J usage is TRBJ1-4; D remains ambiguous. CDR3 size: 13 residues. Germline V gives CDR1 LNHNV, CDR2 YYDKDF (reference sequence). V lost 5 bases, J lost 5 bases, and 9 bases lay in between. CDR3 nucleotides: TGTGCCACCAGCCCAAGGCTAAATGAAAAACTGTTTTTT. It is translated as CATSPRLNEKLFF.

J is TRBJ1-4 and V is TRBV19, with 8 positions matching TRBD1. The V and J ends lost 6 bases and 8 bases, in that order; junction bases with no gene match: 8. Per the germline V gene, CDR1 is LNHDA and CDR2 is SQIVND (reference sequence). The CDR3 loop spans 14 amino acids. CDR3 protein: CASRPGQGTEKLFF. The CDR3, as DNA: TGTGCCAGTAGGCCCGGACAGGGAACCGAAAAACTGTTTTTT.

This clone was recorded only once. The rearrangement uses TRBV5-6 and TRBJ1-5; unclear D gene. The CDR3 is 17 amino acids. Per germline, CDR1 SGHDT and CDR2 YYEEEE. The germline V and J ends were trimmed by 0 bases and 2 bases, with 15 bases remaining between them. The CDR3 spells CASSLVPPPRGNQPQHF. The DNA of the CDR3 is TGTGCCAGCAGCTTGGTCCCCCCACCGAGAGGCAATCAGCCCCAGCATTTT.

This chain links TRBV6-6 with TRBJ2-1; D gene unclear. There are 10 residues in the CDR3. The germline gives CDR1 MNHNY, CDR2 SVGAGI (reference sequence). V lost 10 bases, J lost 5 bases, and 6 bases lay in between. CDR3 nucleotides: TGTGCCACTCCGGACAATGAGCAGTTCTTC. Protein: CATPDNEQFF.

The chain combines TRBV25-1 with TRBJ2-1; D gene unclear. Trimming took 2 bases from V and 8 from J, leaving 13 bases between them. This CDR3 spans 14 amino acids. Germline-derived CDR1 and CDR2 are MGHDK and SYGVNS. The CDR3: CASSEVTRTDEQFF. The CDR3 coding sequence is TGTGCCAGCAGTGAAGTTACCAGAACCGATGAGCAGTTCTTC.

The V gene is TRBV5-1, the J gene TRBJ2-5, with TRBD2 matching over 15 bases. Trimming took 4 bases from V and 1 from J; bases not matched to a gene: 11. CDR1 and CDR2 (germline): SGHRS, YFSETQ. The CDR3 loop spans 19 amino acids. DNA of the CDR3: TGCGCCAGCAGCCCAGGACTAGCGGGAGGGAAACTCTCCCAAGAGACCCAGTACTTC. Protein sequence: CASSPGLAGGKLSQETQYF. Together with reference TRBV5-1 and TRBJ2-5, the CDR3 gives the full variable domain: KAGVTQTPRYLIKTRGQQVTLSCSPISGHRSVSWYQQTPGQGLQFLFEYFSETQRNKGNFPGRFSGRQFSNSRSEMNVSTLELGDSALYLCASSPGLAGGKLSQETQYFGPGTRLLVL.

The rearrangement joins TRBV5-1 to TRBJ2-5; 9 positions agree with TRBD1. The germline gives CDR1 SGHRS, CDR2 YFSETQ. The CDR3 is 14 residues long. The V gene end was trimmed by 6 bases and the J gene end by 5 bases; junction bases not matched to a gene: 8. CDR3 sequence reads: CASNFRDRVETQYF. In nucleotides, the CDR3 is TGCGCCAGCAACTTCCGGGACAGGGTCGAGACCCAGTACTTC.

This sequence joins TRBV7-9 and TRBJ2-2, with 10 bases aligning to TRBD2. The length of the CDR3 is 17 residues. Losses at the gene ends were 0 bases for V and 2 bases for J; bases not matched to a gene: 3. Germline CDR1 SEHNR, CDR2 FQNEAQ (reference sequence). The CDR3: CASSLALAGLNTGELFF. In DNA, the CDR3 is TGTGCCAGCAGCTTAGCACTAGCGGGATTAAACACCGGGGAGCTGTTTTTT.

V and J are TRBV6-5 and TRBJ1-1; D unresolved. CDR3 length: 14 residues. The ends were cut back, 6 bases at V and 4 bases at J, with 15 bases in the middle. Per germline, CDR1 MNHEY and CDR2 SVGAGI. CDR3 residues: CASSPAFLSTEAFF. The CDR3 DNA reads as TGTGCCAGCAGCCCGGCGTTCCTGAGCACTGAAGCTTTCTTT.

The gene calls are TRBV5-1 and TRBJ1-2; D might be TRBD1 (5 bases). Trimming took 0 bases from V and 6 from J, leaving 12 bases between them. The germline CDR1 and CDR2 sequences are SGHRS and YFSETQ. CDR3 size: 14 residues. The CDR3 loop is CASSLAREVNGYTF. CDR3 nucleotide sequence: TGCGCCAGCAGCTTGGCCAGGGAGGTAAATGGCTACACCTTC.

The chain combines TRBV5-1 with TRBJ2-5, with unresolved D. The CDR3 totals 14 residues. CDR1 SGHRS and CDR2 YFSETQ come from the germline V gene. The V and J ends lost 4 bases and 1 base respectively, with 11 bases between them. CDR3 residues: CASSIQTVQETQYF. The CDR3, as DNA: TGCGCCAGCAGCATACAGACGGTCCAAGAGACCCAGTACTTC.

In DNA, the CDR3 is TGTGCCAGCAGTGATTCACTAGCGGGATGGGAGAATGAGCAGTTCTTC. It translates to CASSDSLAGWENEQFF. The gene calls are TRBV6-1 and TRBJ2-1; 10 nucleotides agree with TRBD2. Germline CDR1 is MNHNS and CDR2 is SASEGT. V was clipped by 3 bases and J by 7 bases; unmatched bases: 9. The CDR3 spans 16 residues.

The chain recombines TRBV2 with TRBJ1-2, with 7 bases identical to TRBD1. This CDR3 region has 14 residues. V lost 4 bases, J lost 2 bases, and 4 bases stayed unmatched. The germline gives CDR1 SNHLY, CDR2 FYNNEI. This CDR3 reads CASSVTGVNYGYTF. The CDR3 DNA follows: TGTGCCAGCAGTGTCACAGGGGTCAACTATGGCTACACCTTC.

V gene TRBV18 combines with J gene TRBJ1-2; the D gene is possibly TRBD1 (5 bases). V was clipped by 4 bases and J by 7 bases, with 19 bases between them. CDR1 is KGHSH, CDR2 LQKENI, per germline. This CDR3 spans 15 amino acids. Written as DNA, the CDR3 is TGTGCCAGCTCACGACTCCGGGACGCCTTAGGTGGCTACACCTTC. It codes for CASSRLRDALGGYTF.

This chain joins TRBV2 and TRBJ2-1; 7 bases map to TRBD2. Germline V gene sequence: CDR1 SNHLY, CDR2 FYNNEI. The CDR3 totals 18 residues. V was pared by 4 bases and J by 3 bases, with 15 bases of the junction left unmatched. CDR3 sequence reads: CASSVDVGGKGYYNEQFF. The DNA of the CDR3 is TGTGCCAGCAGTGTTGACGTCGGGGGGAAAGGCTACTACAATGAGCAGTTCTTC.

J is TRBJ1-2 and V is TRBV2, with 8 bases identical to TRBD1. Germline CDR1 SNHLY, CDR2 FYNNEI. The V segment lost 4 bases and the J segment 1 base; nucleotides outside the gene matches: 2. The CDR3 consists of 14 residues. As DNA, the CDR3 is TGTGCCAGCAGTGTTGGACAGGGTAACTATGGCTACACCTTC. Translating it yields CASSVGQGNYGYTF.

This chain links TRBV7-9 with TRBJ2-2, with D possibly being TRBD1 (6 bases). Germline loops: CDR1 SEHNR, CDR2 FQNEAQ (reference sequence). Trimming removed 2 bases at V and 5 bases at J, with 15 bases between. This CDR3 contains 16 residues. CDR3 region: CASSLSPAQGTGELFF. The CDR3, as DNA: TGTGCCAGCAGCTTATCACCAGCCCAGGGGACCGGGGAGCTGTTTTTT. The entire variable domain, with the rest obtained from reference TRBV7-9 and TRBJ2-2, is as follows: DTGVSQNPRHKITKRGQNVTFRCDPISEHNRLYWYRQTLGQGPEFLTYFQNEAQLEKSRLLSDRFSAERPKGSFSTLEIQRTEQGDSAMYLCASSLSPAQGTGELFFGEGSRLTVL.

This chain links TRBV5-1 with TRBJ2-5; D not resolved. Germline V gene sequence: CDR1 SGHRS, CDR2 YFSETQ. This CDR3 is built from 14 residues. Trimming took 0 bases from V and 1 from J, leaving 7 bases between them. The CDR3 nucleotides read TGCGCCAGCAGCTTGGTAAAGGTCCAAGAGACCCAGTACTTC. Translation gives CASSLVKVQETQYF.

This rearrangement joins TRBV5-6 to TRBJ1-5, with a weak D call TRBD1 (6 bases). V was cut by 2 bases and J by 0 bases, with 21 bases left in between. The CDR3 spans 19 residues. Germline V gene lookup returns CDR1 SGHDT and CDR2 YYEEEE. Written as DNA, the CDR3 is TGTGCCAGCAGCTTACTACAGGGACCGGGACTACATAGCAATCAGCCCCAGCATTTT. Translated: CASSLLQGPGLHSNQPQHF. Filled out from reference TRBV5-6 and TRBJ1-5, the complete variable domain reads DAGVTQSPTHLIKTRGQQVTLRCSPKSGHDTVSWYQQALGQGPQFIFQYYEEEERQRGNFPDRFSGHQFPNYSSELNVNALLLGDSALYLCASSLLQGPGLHSNQPQHFGDGTRLSIL.

The V call is TRBV5-1, the J call TRBJ2-3; TRBD1 agrees at 8 bases. The CDR3 spans 14 residues. Germline lookup yields CDR1 SGHRS and CDR2 YFSETQ. After removal of 4 bases from V and 2 bases from J, the junction contained 3 bases not matched to a gene. The CDR3 is CASSLTGDTDTQYF. For the CDR3, the DNA is TGCGCCAGCAGCCTGACAGGGGACACAGATACGCAGTATTTT.